What follows is one TCR beta chain and its context. Its antigen remains unidentified. The protocol was immunoSEQ multiplex PCR, while the TCRdb copy is restricted to in-frame clones and leaves out a portion. The table lists tens of thousands of clones, more than 60% of them singletons. Focal radiation was given together with CTLA-4 blockade (ipilimumab) to patients with chemo-refractory metastatic non-small-cell lung cancer. The data were obtained in a study of radiotherapy plus CTLA-4 blockade in lung cancer. Study overall: Of all patients, 15% to 20% responded objectively and approximately 31% showed disease control. Study-wide results and caveats: Among blood TCR repertoires after radiotherapy plus ipilimumab, tumor-derived clones expanded. Early shifts in blood T cell clones, with interferon-beta, reportedly predicted response best.

Germline values: CDR1 SGHRS, CDR2 YFSETQ. Between the trimmed V and J ends, which lost 2 bases and 0 bases, there was a span of 15 bases. The CDR3 runs 17 residues. Sequences were derived from peripheral blood, sampled from a patient treated with radiotherapy plus ipilimumab. The sequence derives from a human donor with non-small cell lung cancer who had a partial response to radiotherapy plus ipilimumab. The chain joins TRBV5-1 to TRBJ1-3; D is unresolved. CDR3 sequence (DNA): TGCGCCAGCAGCTTCCTTCCAGGTGTTCCCTCTGGAAACACCATATATTTT. Protein sequence: CASSFLPGVPSGNTIYF.